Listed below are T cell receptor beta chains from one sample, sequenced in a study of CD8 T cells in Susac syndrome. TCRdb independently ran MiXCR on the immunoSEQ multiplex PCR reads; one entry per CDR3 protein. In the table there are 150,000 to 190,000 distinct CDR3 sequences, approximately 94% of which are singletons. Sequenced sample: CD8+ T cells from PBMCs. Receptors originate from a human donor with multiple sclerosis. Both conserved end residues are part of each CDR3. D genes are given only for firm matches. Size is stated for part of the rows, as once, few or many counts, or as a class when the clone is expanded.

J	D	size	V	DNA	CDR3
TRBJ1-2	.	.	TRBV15	TGTGCCACCAGCAGAGCACCAAACTATGGCTACACCTTC	CATSRAPNYGYTF
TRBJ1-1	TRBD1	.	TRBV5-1	TGCGCCAGCAGCTTGGTGACAGGGGCCGCATGGACCCTCCTGAACACTGAAGCTTTCTTT	CASSLVTGAAWTLLNTEAFF
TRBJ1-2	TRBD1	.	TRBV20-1	TGCAGTGCTGACTCCGGGACAGGGGGCAACTATGGCTACACCTTC	CSADSGTGGNYGYTF
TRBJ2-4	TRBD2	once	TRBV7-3	TGTGCCAGCAGCCTTAGCGGGGGCTCCGCCAAAAACATTCAGTACTTC	CASSLSGGSAKNIQYF
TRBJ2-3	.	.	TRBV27	TGTGCCAGCAGTCCCTCACTAACAGATACGCAGTATTTT	CASSPSLTDTQYF
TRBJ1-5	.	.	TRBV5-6	TGTGCCAGCAGCTTCAGGACTAGCAATCAGCCCCAGCATTTT	CASSFRTSNQPQHF
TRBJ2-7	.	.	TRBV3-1	TGTGCCAGCAGCCAAGATCCGGGGGTGGTCTACGAGCAGTACTTC	CASSQDPGVVYEQYF
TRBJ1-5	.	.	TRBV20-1	TGCAGTGCTAGAGATTCCGGGCAGGAGGGTCAGCCCCAGCATTTT	CSARDSGQEGQPQHF
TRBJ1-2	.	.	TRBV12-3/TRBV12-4	TGTGCCAGCAGTTTAGGGATTAACTATGGCTACACCTTC	CASSLGINYGYTF
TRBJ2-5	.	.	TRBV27	TGTGCCAGCAGAAACAGGGACCTGGGGAGAGAGACCCAGTACTTC	CASRNRDLGRETQYF
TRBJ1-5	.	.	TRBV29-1	TGCAGCGTGCGCCAGGGTGATCAGCCCCAGCATTTT	CSVRQGDQPQHF
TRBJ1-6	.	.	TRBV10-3	TGTGCCATCAGTGAGTCTGAAGCAGGACGGCCCAATTCACCCCTCCACTTT	CAISESEAGRPNSPLHF
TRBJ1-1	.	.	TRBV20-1	TGCAGTGCTAACTCCGGGGCGCGAACTAACACTGAAGCTTTCTTT	CSANSGARTNTEAFF
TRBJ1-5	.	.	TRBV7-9	TGTGCCAGCAGCTTAAGCTATCAGCCCCAGCATTTT	CASSLSYQPQHF
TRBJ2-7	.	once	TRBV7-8	TGTGCCAGCACCTACGGGACTCCTGACTACGAGCAGTACTTC	CASTYGTPDYEQYF
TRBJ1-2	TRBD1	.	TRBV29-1	TGCAGCGTCCTAGTCCCGGGACAGGGGGGGTATGGCTACACCTTC	CSVLVPGQGGYGYTF
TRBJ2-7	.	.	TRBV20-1	TGCAGTGCTAGTATCCCGCGCAGGGACTACGAGCAGTACTTC	CSASIPRRDYEQYF
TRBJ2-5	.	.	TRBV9	TGTGCCAGCAGCGTAGGTGGGGGGCCTCCCCCCGAGACCCAGTACTTC	CASSVGGGPPPETQYF
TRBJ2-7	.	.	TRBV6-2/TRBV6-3	TGTGCCAGCAGTTACTGGGGTCAGGGATACGAGCAGTACTTC	CASSYWGQGYEQYF
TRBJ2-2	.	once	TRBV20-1	TGCAGTGCCCCTAGATATGACACCGGGGAGCTGTTTTTT	CSAPRYDTGELFF
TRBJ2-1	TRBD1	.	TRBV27	TGTGCCAGCAGTTTATCTGCTCAGGGGGCGCGGTACAATGAGCAGTTCTTC	CASSLSAQGARYNEQFF
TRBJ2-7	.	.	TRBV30	TGTGCCTGGAGTTGGGTCGGAACAGAAGAGTACTTC	CAWSWVGTEEYF
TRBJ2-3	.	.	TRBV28	TGTGCCAGCAGTTTATACAGGGCTGGTCAGTATTTT	CASSLYRAGQYF
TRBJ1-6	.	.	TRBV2	TGTGCCAGCAGTGATTCAGGAGCTTCACCCCTCCACTTT	CASSDSGASPLHF
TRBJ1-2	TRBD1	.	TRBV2	TGTGCCAGCAGGGACAGGGGATATTCCCGTCAGACTAACTATGGCTACACCTTC	CASRDRGYSRQTNYGYTF
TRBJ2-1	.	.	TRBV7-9	TGTGCCAGCAGCTTCCAGGGGAGATTAAGGAATGAGCAGTTCTTC	CASSFQGRLRNEQFF
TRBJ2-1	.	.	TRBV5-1	TGCGCCAGCAGCTTGGCGATCGGCAGGGGGGATTACAATGAGCAGTTCTTC	CASSLAIGRGDYNEQFF
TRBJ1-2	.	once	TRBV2	TGTGCCAGCGGGGGGGGATGGAATGGCTACACCTTC	CASGGGWNGYTF
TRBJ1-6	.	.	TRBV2	TGTGCCAGCCAGGTCGTAAATAATTCACCCCTCCACTTT	CASQVVNNSPLHF
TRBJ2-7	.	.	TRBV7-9	TGTGCCAGCAGCCCGCCCCGCCAGGGGTGGGTCGAGCAGTACTTC	CASSPPRQGWVEQYF
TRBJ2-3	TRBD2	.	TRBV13	TGTGCCAGCAGCCGGAGTCCGACTAGCGGGGAGTATACGCAGTATTTT	CASSRSPTSGEYTQYF
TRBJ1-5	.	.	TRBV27	TGTGCCAGCAGTTCGCTTCAAGGGGGATATAGCAATCAGCCCCAGCATTTT	CASSSLQGGYSNQPQHF
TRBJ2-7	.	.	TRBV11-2	TGTGCCAGCAGCGTGGCGTTCGGCTCCTACGAGCAGTACTTC	CASSVAFGSYEQYF
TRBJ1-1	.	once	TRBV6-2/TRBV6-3	TGTGCCAGCAGTCCGGCCCTCACTGAAGCTTTCTTT	CASSPALTEAFF
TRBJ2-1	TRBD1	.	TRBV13	TGTGCCAGCAGCCGACCCGGAGACAGGGGTATTGCTATACGCAATGAGCAGTTCTTC	CASSRPGDRGIAIRNEQFF
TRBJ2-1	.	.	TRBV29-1	TGCAGCGTTGAACGTAGGCGAGGCTCCTACAATGAGCAGTTCTTC	CSVERRRGSYNEQFF
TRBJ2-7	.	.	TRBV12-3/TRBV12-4	TGTGCCAGCAGTCCGAGGGACTACGAGCAGTACTTC	CASSPRDYEQYF
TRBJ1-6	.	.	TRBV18	TGTGCCAGCTCACCAGGGAAGTCCTGGAATTCACCCCTCCACTTT	CASSPGKSWNSPLHF
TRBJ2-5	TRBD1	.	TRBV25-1	TGTGCCACCGGTCCGGGACAGAGGCAAGAGACCCAGTACTTC	CATGPGQRQETQYF
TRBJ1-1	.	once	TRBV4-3	TGCGCCAGCAGCCAATACGAGGGAGGTCACACTGAAGCTTTCTTT	CASSQYEGGHTEAFF
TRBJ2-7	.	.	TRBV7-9	TGTGCCAGCAGCTTGTTTCCCGGCCGTACGAGCTCCTACGAGCAGTACTTC	CASSLFPGRTSSYEQYF
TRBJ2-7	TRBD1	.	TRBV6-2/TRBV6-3	TGTGCCGCTGGACAGGTTAAATACGAGCAGTACTTC	CAAGQVKYEQYF
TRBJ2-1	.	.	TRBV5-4	TGTGCCAGCACCGACCCTCCTGTCGACCGGAATGAGCAGTTCTTC	CASTDPPVDRNEQFF
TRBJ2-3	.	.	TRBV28	TGTGCCAGCACCACCTTGGGGGGGCGAACAGATACGCAGTATTTT	CASTTLGGRTDTQYF
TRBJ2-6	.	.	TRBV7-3	TGTGCCAGCAGTGATTCGGTCGGCTCTGGGGCCAACGTCCTGACTTTC	CASSDSVGSGANVLTF
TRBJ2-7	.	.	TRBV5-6	TGTGCCAGCAGCCTGGCCTTACGGGAGCAGTACTTC	CASSLALREQYF
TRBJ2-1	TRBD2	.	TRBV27	TGTGCCAGCAGTCCCCGGACTAGCGGGGGGGTTGCTGAGCAGTTCTTC	CASSPRTSGGVAEQFF
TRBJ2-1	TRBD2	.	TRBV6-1	TGTGCCAGCAGTGGGGACTACTACAATGAGCAGTTCTTC	CASSGDYYNEQFF
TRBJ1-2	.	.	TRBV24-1	TGTGCCACCAGTGATTTGGGCTACGGCGCCTTC	CATSDLGYGAF
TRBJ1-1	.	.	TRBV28	TGTGCCAGCAGACCCGGACAGATACTTGAAGCTTTCTTT	CASRPGQILEAFF
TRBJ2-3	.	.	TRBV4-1	TGCGCCAGCAGCCAAGATCGGGATACGCAGTATTTT	CASSQDRDTQYF
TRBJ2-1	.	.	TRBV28	TGTGCCAGCAGTTTAAGGGTCAACAATGAGCAGTTCTTC	CASSLRVNNEQFF
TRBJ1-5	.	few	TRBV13	TGTGCCAGCTCAGTGGGGGGGCAGCCCCAGCATTTT	CASSVGGQPQHF
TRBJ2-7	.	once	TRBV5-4	TGTGCCAGCAGCAGCGGTCGGGGTCCTGACGAGCAGTACTTC	CASSSGRGPDEQYF
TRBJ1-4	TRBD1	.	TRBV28	TGTGCCAGCAGCCCCCTCCCGGGACAGGGTGGGGAAAAACTGTTTTTT	CASSPLPGQGGEKLFF
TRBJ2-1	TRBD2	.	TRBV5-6	TGTGCCAGCAGCCCCCCGGGACTAGGCCCCCACAATGAGCAGTTCTTC	CASSPPGLGPHNEQFF
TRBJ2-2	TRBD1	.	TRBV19	TGTGCCAGTCGGGACAGGCCGAACACCGGGGAGCTGTTTTTT	CASRDRPNTGELFF
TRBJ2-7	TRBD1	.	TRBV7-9	TGTGCCAGCAGCGGGGGACAGATCTACGAGCAGTACTTC	CASSGGQIYEQYF
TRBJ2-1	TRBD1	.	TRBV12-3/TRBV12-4	TGTGCCAGCAGTCTCGGGACAGGGGTTAGTGAGCAGTTCTTC	CASSLGTGVSEQFF
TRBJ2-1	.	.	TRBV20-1	TGCAGTGCTAGAGAGCTCCTACGCTATGACAATGAGCAGTTCTTC	CSARELLRYDNEQFF